The 2 T cell receptor beta chains below come from one sample, sequenced in a study of human T cells and chemical hapten exposure. One entry per CDR3 protein, called by TCRdb with MiXCR from the RACE reads. The top ten clones hold more than 2% of a sample with 120,000 or so distinct CDR3 sequences, about 11% of them seen once. Indicated time point: patch test 3, about 24 weeks after DPC sensitization. Treatment reported: therapeutic diphenylcyclopropenone sensitization with weekly scalp DPC. The sample in question was whole blood, obtained in connection with sensitization to the hapten diphenylcyclopropenone (DPC). Receptors were obtained from a woman aged 45 to 65 with alopecia areata. Some clones in this sample may be carry-over from other donors' samples.

The rearrangement uses TRBV7-3 and TRBJ2-2, with TRBD1 as a possible D gene (5 bases). The CDR3 sequence is 16 residues long. Trimming took off 2 bases at V and 3 bases at J, with 13 bases between the two ends. CDR1 is SGHTA and CDR2 is FQGTGA in the germline V gene. The CDR3 region has the DNA TGTGCCAGCAGCTTAGGTTGGGGCATGGACACCGGGGAGCTGTTTTTT. It is translated as CASSLGWGMDTGELFF.

This clonotype occurred a few times. The chain is built from TRBV20-1 and TRBJ2-1; possible D gene TRBD1, 6 bases. V lost 6 bases to trimming and J lost 0 bases, with 12 bases between them. Germline assignment: CDR1 DFQATT and CDR2 SNEGSKA (reference sequence). The CDR3 runs 14 residues. CDR3 nucleotide sequence: TGCAGTGCCAGTACAGGGCTCTCCTACAATGAGCAGTTCTTC. Its translation is CSASTGLSYNEQFF.